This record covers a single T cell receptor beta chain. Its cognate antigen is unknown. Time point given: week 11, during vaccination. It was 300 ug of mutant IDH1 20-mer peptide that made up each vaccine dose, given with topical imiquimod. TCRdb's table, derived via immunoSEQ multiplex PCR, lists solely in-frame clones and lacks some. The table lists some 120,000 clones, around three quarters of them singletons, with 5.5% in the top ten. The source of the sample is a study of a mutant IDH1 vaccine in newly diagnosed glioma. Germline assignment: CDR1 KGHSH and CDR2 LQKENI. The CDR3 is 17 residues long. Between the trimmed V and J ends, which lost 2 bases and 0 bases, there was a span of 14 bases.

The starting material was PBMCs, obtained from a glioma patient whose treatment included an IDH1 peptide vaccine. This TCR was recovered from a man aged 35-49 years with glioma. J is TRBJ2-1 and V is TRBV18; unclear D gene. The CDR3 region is CASSPKPLASSYNEQFF. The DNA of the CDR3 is TGTGCCAGCTCACCAAAGCCGTTGGCCAGCTCCTACAATGAGCAGTTCTTC.